The 19 T cell receptor beta chains reported below all come from one sample, sequenced in a study of identical twins. TCRdb itself ran the 5' RACE reads through MiXCR, one entry per CDR3 protein. This sample yields about 700,000 distinct CDR3 sequences, of which roughly 6% are seen a single time; around 1.9% belongs to the top ten. The sequenced sample was naive T cells sorted from blood. Every receptor here comes from a man between 18 and 29 years old in good health.

In its sample, this clonotype was seen many times. The V and J genes are TRBV12-3 or TRBV12-4 and TRBJ2-5; possibly TRBD1 or TRBD2 for D (5 bases each). CDR3 length: 17 amino acids. The V and J ends lost 5 bases and 4 bases respectively, with 23 bases between them. CDR3 protein: CASSEGRHSSEGETQYF. The CDR3 bases are TGTGCCAGCAGTGAGGGGCGGCATTCCAGCGAAGGAGAGACCCAGTACTTC.

The rearrangement joins TRBV12-3 or TRBV12-4 to TRBJ2-5; 14 bases line up with TRBD2. Unmatched junction bases numbered 10, after V lost 7 bases and J lost 6 bases. This CDR3 contains 16 residues. The CDR3 DNA sequence: TGTGCCAGCACCTCCGGGACTAGCGGGAGTAGGCAGACCCAGTACTTC. Translating gives CASTSGTSGSRQTQYF.

This clonotype was seen only a few times. This chain links TRBV20-1 with TRBJ2-5; 10 bases are a match to TRBD2. V shed 6 bases, J shed 5 bases, and the junction held 6 bases outside the gene matches. From germline, CDR1 is DFQATT and CDR2 SNEGSKA (reference sequence). The CDR3 length is 13 residues. The CDR3 coding sequence is TGCAGTGCCGCCCTAGCGGGAGCCGAGACCCAGTACTTC. Its protein is CSAALAGAETQYF.

In this sample, this clonotype turned up a few times. The chain has TRBV9 and TRBJ2-1, with 8 positions matching TRBD2. J was trimmed by 7 bases and V by 0 bases; bases with no gene match: 12. CDR1 is SGDLS, CDR2 YYNGEE, per germline. There are 17 residues in the CDR3. CDR3 protein: CASSVDGLAGVVNEQFF. The CDR3 DNA follows: TGTGCCAGCAGCGTAGACGGACTAGCTGGAGTTGTGAATGAGCAGTTCTTC.

This clonotype showed up many times. The J gene is TRBJ1-5, the V gene TRBV5-6; D gene ambiguous. Trimming shortened V by 1 base and J by 6 bases, and 11 bases separated the two germline ends. CDR3 size: 14 residues. In germline, CDR1 is SGHDT, CDR2 YYEEEE. In DNA form, the CDR3 reads TGTGCCAGCAGCTTGTACCAAACGGCTCAGCCCCAGCATTTT. As protein: CASSLYQTAQPQHF.

This clonotype was detected ten times or more. The chain combines TRBV29-1 with TRBJ1-1; D not resolved. This CDR3 comprises 13 residues. The V gene's germline CDR1 is SQVTM and CDR2 ANQGSEA. V was pared by 3 bases and J by 0 bases, with 8 bases between. The chain's CDR3 is CSVDRQMNTEAFF. CDR3 nucleotide sequence: TGCAGCGTTGACCGGCAGATGAACACTGAAGCTTTCTTT.

This clonotype was seen ten or more times. The chain links TRBV20-1 to TRBJ2-6, with D possibly being TRBD2 (5 bases). This CDR3 has 16 residues. Germline V gene sequence: CDR1 DFQATT, CDR2 SNEGSKA (reference sequence). The V end was cut by 0 bases, the J end by 0 bases, with 9 bases between. The CDR3 sequence is CSAREIGLSGANVLTF. The DNA for the CDR3 is TGCAGTGCTAGAGAGATAGGACTCTCTGGGGCCAACGTCCTGACTTTC.

This clonotype was picked up a small number of times. This chain links TRBV5-1 with TRBJ1-1; D not resolved. Deletions cut 2 bases from V and 0 bases from J, with 17 bases between. This CDR3 is 17 amino acids long. Germline V gives CDR1 SGHRS, CDR2 YFSETQ. The CDR3 bases are TGCGCCAGCAGCTTTTTTGCCTCAATACAATTGAACACTGAAGCTTTCTTT. Amino acids: CASSFFASIQLNTEAFF.

This clonotype was detected ten times or more. The chain uses TRBV7-9 and TRBJ2-1, with TRBD1 matching 8 bases. From germline, CDR1 is SEHNR and CDR2 FQNEAQ (reference sequence). Unmatched junction bases numbered 6, after V lost 2 bases and J lost 6 bases. The CDR3 loop spans 15 amino acids. The CDR3 coding sequence is TGTGCCAGCAGCTTAACCCAAGGACAGGGCAATGAGCAGTTCTTC. Its protein product is CASSLTQGQGNEQFF.

This clonotype appeared many times. The chain carries TRBV12-3 or TRBV12-4 and TRBJ2-3; 7 bases map to TRBD2. Trimming took 11 bases from V and 2 from J; bases not matched to a gene: 7. The CDR3 extends over 13 amino acids. The CDR3 here is CAVGLAVTDTQYF. CDR3 bases: TGTGCCGTTGGGCTAGCGGTCACAGATACGCAGTATTTT.

This clonotype was counted many times. J is TRBJ2-2 and V is TRBV12-3 or TRBV12-4; D gene ambiguous. The CDR3 covers 12 residues. Between the trimmed V and J ends, which lost 2 bases and 6 bases, there was a span of 4 bases. CDR3 nucleotides: TGTGCCAGCAGTTTACCAGCCGGGGAGCTGTTTTTT. It specifies CASSLPAGELFF.

This clonotype was recorded many times. CDR3 bases: TGTGCCAGCAGCTTGGCCTCTGGGCAGGCGTCCCACGAGCAGTACGTC. This encodes CASSLASGQASHEQYV. This chain joins TRBV5-5 and TRBJ2-7; D is unclear. V shed 0 bases and J shed 5 bases, with 18 bases lying between them. Germline CDR1 is SGHKS and CDR2 is YYEKEE (reference sequence). The length of the CDR3 is 16 residues.

This chain joins TRBV27 and TRBJ2-7; D is uncertain. V lost 0 bases and J 2 bases, leaving 8 bases between the germline ends. The germline gives CDR1 MNHEY, CDR2 SMNVEV (reference sequence). The CDR3 totals 14 residues. The CDR3 nucleotides read TGTGCCAGCAGTTTATCTCCAGAAACCTACGAGCAGTACGTC. Its protein product is CASSLSPETYEQYV.

CDR3 in amino acids: CASSLEEGEQYF. CDR3 DNA: TGTGCCAGCAGCTTAGAGGAAGGGGAGCAGTACTTC. The chain has TRBV7-6 and TRBJ2-7; D unclear. Germline values: CDR1 SGHVS, CDR2 FNYEAQ. The V and J ends lost 1 base and 7 bases respectively, with 8 bases between them. The CDR3 spans 12 residues.

This clonotype has more than one count but fewer than ten. V gene TRBV7-2 combines with J gene TRBJ2-7; 9 bases line up with TRBD1. Trimming took 5 bases from V and 2 from J; bases not matched to a gene: 4. CDR1 and CDR2 (germline): SGHTA, FQGNSA. This CDR3 has 14 amino acids. This CDR3 reads CASSTRTGAYEQYF. The CDR3 nucleotides read TGTGCCAGCAGCACCCGGACAGGGGCCTACGAGCAGTACTTC.

This clonotype was counted only a few times. J is TRBJ2-2 and V is TRBV12-3 or TRBV12-4, with 7 nucleotides matching TRBD1. The CDR3 is 16 residues long. Trimming cost V 5 bases and J 1 base; bases outside gene matches: 7. The DNA of the CDR3 is TGTGCCAGCAGTAACCGGGACAGAGTGAACACCGGGGAGCTGTTTTTT. Translation gives CASSNRDRVNTGELFF.

This clonotype was seen at least ten times. The V and J genes are TRBV7-2 and TRBJ2-7; the D gene is possibly TRBD2 (5 bases). The germline V gene has CDR1 SGHTA and CDR2 FQGNSA. This CDR3 spans 13 amino acids. The V end was cut by 1 base, the J end by 7 bases, with 11 bases between. Here the CDR3 reads CASSLGTYREQYV. As DNA, the CDR3 is TGTGCCAGCAGCTTAGGGACTTATCGGGAGCAGTACGTC.

This clonotype has ten or more counts. The chain recombines TRBV10-3 with TRBJ2-7; 9 nucleotides agree with TRBD2. V was clipped by 0 bases and J by 6 bases; unmatched bases: 6. In germline, CDR1 is ENHRY, CDR2 SYGVKD. CDR3 length: 15 residues. The CDR3 sequence: CAISESMLAGSEQYF. CDR3 coding DNA: TGTGCCATCAGTGAGTCGATGCTAGCGGGAAGCGAGCAGTACTTC.

This rearrangement joins TRBV25-1 to TRBJ2-1; the match to TRBD2 covers 11 bases. Germline CDR1 is MGHDK and CDR2 is SYGVNS. The V gene end was trimmed by 6 bases and the J gene end by 9 bases; junction bases not matched to a gene: 10. The CDR3 loop spans 15 amino acids. CDR3 DNA sequence: TGTGCCAGCAGGGAAACACTAGCGGGAGAGGGTGAGCAGTTCTTC. This codes for CASRETLAGEGEQFF. Together with reference TRBV25-1 and TRBJ2-1, the CDR3 gives the full variable domain: EADIYQTPRYLVIGTGKKITLECSQTMGHDKMYWYQQDPGMELHLIHYSYGVNSTEKGDLSSESTVSRIRTEHFPLTLESARPSHTSQYLCASRETLAGEGEQFFGPGTRLTVL.